This TCR beta chain is from a study of control samples from healthy donors and cancer patients. The table came from immunoSEQ multiplex PCR; TCRdb's copy has only in-frame clones and leaves some out. Here the sample spans roughly 160,000 clones, around 94% being singletons. V shed 3 bases and J 5 bases; nucleotides not matched to a gene: 1. This CDR3 region has 13 residues. Germline CDR1 and CDR2: LNHDA and SQIVND (reference sequence). V usage is TRBV19 and J usage is TRBJ2-1; 7 bases match TRBD2. The specimen sequenced was PBMCs. The receptor was derived from a man aged 55 to 70 with colorectal cancer. CDR3 residues: CASSMGGDNEQFF. The CDR3 coding sequence is TGTGCCAGTAGTATGGGAGGGGACAATGAGCAGTTCTTC.